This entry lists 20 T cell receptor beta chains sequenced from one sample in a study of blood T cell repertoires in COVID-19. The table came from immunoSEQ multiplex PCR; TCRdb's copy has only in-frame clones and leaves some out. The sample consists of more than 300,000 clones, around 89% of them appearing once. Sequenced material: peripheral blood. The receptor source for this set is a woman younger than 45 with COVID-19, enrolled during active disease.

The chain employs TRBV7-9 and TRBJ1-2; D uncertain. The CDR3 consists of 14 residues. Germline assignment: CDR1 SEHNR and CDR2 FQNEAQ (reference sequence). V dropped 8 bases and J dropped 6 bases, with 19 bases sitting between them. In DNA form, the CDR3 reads TGTGCCAGCTGCAGACTTCCCTGGGAGGATGGCTACACCTTC. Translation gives CASCRLPWEDGYTF.

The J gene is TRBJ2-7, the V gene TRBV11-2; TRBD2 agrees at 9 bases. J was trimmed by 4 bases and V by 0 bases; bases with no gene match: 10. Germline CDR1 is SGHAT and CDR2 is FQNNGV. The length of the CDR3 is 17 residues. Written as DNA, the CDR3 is TGTGCCAGCAGCTTAGATGATGGGCGGGGGGGCTTTTACGAGCAGTACGTC. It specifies CASSLDDGRGGFYEQYV.

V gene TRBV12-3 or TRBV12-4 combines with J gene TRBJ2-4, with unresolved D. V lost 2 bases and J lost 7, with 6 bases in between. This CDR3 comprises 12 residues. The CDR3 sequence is CASSLMENIQYF. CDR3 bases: TGTGCCAGCAGTTTAATGGAGAACATTCAGTACTTC.

The CDR3 nucleotides are TGCGCCAGCAGCACCGGACGGGACAGGGTAGACGAGCAGTACTTC. It encodes CASSTGRDRVDEQYF. This chain uses TRBV5-1 with TRBJ2-7, with 9 bases lining up with TRBD1. Trimming took 4 bases from V and 5 from J; bases not matched to a gene: 10. The germline V gene has CDR1 SGHRS and CDR2 YFSETQ. This CDR3 has 15 residues. Together with reference TRBV5-1 and TRBJ2-7, the CDR3 gives the full variable domain: KAGVTQTPRYLIKTRGQQVTLSCSPISGHRSVSWYQQTPGQGLQFLFEYFSETQRNKGNFPGRFSGRQFSNSRSEMNVSTLELGDSALYLCASSTGRDRVDEQYFGPGTRLTVT.

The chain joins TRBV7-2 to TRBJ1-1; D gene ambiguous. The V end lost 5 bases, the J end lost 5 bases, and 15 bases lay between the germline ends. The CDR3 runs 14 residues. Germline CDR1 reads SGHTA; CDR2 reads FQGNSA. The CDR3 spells CASSKESGRTEAFF. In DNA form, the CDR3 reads TGTGCCAGCAGCAAAGAATCAGGAAGGACTGAAGCTTTCTTT. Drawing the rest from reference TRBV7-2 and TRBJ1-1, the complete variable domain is GAGVSQSPSNKVTEKGKDVELRCDPISGHTALYWYRQSLGQGLEFLIYFQGNSAPDKSGLPSDRFSAERTGGSVSTLTIQRTQQEDSAVYLCASSKESGRTEAFFGQGTRLTVV.

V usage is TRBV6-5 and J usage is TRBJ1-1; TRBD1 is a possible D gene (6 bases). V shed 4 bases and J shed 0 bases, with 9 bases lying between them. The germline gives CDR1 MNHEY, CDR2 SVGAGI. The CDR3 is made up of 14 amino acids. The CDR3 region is CASSSGTMNTEAFF. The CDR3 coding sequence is TGTGCCAGCAGTTCCGGGACAATGAACACTGAAGCTTTCTTT.

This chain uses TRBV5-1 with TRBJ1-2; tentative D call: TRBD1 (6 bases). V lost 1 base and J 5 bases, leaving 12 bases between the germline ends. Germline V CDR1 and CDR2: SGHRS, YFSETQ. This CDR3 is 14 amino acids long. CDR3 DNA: TGCGCCAGCAGCTTGACGGACAGCTTATATGGCTACACCTTC. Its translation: CASSLTDSLYGYTF.

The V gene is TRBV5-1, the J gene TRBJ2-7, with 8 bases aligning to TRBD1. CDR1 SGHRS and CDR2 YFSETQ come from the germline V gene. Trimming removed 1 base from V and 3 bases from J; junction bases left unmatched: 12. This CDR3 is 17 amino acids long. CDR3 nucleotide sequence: TGCGCCAGCAGCTTGACATTACCGGACAGGGAACACTACGAGCAGTACTTC. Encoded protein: CASSLTLPDREHYEQYF. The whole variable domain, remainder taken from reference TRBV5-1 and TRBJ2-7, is KAGVTQTPRYLIKTRGQQVTLSCSPISGHRSVSWYQQTPGQGLQFLFEYFSETQRNKGNFPGRFSGRQFSNSRSEMNVSTLELGDSALYLCASSLTLPDREHYEQYFGPGTRLTVT.

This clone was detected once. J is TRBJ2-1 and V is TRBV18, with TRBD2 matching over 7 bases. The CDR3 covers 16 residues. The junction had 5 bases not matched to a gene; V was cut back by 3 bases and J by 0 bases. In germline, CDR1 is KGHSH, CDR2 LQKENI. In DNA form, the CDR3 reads TGTGCCAGCTCACCGCGGCTAGCGGTCTCCTACAATGAGCAGTTCTTC. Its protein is CASSPRLAVSYNEQFF.

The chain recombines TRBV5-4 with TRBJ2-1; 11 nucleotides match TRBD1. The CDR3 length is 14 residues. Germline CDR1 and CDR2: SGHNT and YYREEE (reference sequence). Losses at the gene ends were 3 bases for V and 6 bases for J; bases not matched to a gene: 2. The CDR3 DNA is TGTGCCAGCAGCTGGGGGACAGGGGGCAATGAGCAGTTCTTC. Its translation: CASSWGTGGNEQFF.

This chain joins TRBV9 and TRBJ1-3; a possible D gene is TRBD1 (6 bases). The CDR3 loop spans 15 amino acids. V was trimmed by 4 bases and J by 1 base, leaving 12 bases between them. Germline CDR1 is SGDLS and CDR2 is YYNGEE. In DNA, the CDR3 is TGTGCCAGCAGCCCCCGGACAGCTTCTGGAAACACCATATATTTT. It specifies CASSPRTASGNTIYF. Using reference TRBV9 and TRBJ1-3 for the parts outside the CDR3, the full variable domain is DSGVTQTPKHLITATGQRVTLRCSPRSGDLSVYWYQQSLDQGLQFLIQYYNGEERAKGNILERFSAQQFPDLHSELNLSSLELGDSALYFCASSPRTASGNTIYFGEGSWLTVV.

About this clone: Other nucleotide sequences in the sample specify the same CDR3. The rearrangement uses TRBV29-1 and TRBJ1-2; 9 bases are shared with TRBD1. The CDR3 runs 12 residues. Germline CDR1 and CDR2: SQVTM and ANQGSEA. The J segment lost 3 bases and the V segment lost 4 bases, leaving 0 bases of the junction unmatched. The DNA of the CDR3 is TGCAGCGTTGGGGACAGGGACTATGGCTACACCTTC. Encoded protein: CSVGDRDYGYTF.

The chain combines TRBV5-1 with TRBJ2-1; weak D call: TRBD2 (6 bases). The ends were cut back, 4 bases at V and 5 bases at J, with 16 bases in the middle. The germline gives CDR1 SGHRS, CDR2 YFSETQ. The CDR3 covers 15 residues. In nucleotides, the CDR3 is TGCGCCAGCAGCCCGTGGGACGGGGGAAACAATGAGCAGTTCTTC. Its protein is CASSPWDGGNNEQFF.

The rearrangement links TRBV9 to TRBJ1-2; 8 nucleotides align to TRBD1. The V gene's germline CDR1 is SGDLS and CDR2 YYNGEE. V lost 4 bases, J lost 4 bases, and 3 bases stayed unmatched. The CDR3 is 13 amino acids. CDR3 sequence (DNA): TGTGCCAGCAGCCCCGGGACAGGCTATGGCTACACCTTC. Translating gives CASSPGTGYGYTF.

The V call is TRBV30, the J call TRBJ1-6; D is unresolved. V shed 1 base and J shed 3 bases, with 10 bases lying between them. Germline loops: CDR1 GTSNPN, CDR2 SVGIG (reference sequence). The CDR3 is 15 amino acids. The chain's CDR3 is CAWSALTSYNSPLHF. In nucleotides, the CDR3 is TGTGCCTGGAGTGCCCTGACAAGCTATAATTCACCCCTCCACTTT.

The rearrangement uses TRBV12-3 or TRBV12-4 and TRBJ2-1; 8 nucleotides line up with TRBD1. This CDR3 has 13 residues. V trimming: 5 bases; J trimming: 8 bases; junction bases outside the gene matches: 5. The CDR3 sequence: CASSPQTGDEQFF. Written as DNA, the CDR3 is TGTGCCAGCAGTCCCCAGACAGGGGATGAGCAGTTCTTC.

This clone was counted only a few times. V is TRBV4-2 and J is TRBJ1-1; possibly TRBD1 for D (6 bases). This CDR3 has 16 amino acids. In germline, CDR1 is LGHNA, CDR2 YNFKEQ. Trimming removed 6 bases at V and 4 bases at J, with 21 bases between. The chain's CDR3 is CASSAGGLHWSTEAFF. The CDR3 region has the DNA TGTGCCAGCAGTGCCGGGGGGCTACACTGGAGCACTGAAGCTTTCTTT.

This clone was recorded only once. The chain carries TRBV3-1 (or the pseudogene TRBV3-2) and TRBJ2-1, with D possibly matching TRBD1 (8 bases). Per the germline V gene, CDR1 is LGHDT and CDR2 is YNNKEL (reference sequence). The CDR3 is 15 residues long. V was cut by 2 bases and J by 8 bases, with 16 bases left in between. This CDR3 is CASSQTGGDTYEQFF. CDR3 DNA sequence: TGTGCCAGCAGCCAAACAGGGGGGGACACGTATGAGCAGTTCTTC.

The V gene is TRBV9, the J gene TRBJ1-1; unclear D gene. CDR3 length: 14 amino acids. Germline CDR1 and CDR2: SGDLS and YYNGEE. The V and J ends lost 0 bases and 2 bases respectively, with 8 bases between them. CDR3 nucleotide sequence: TGTGCCAGCAGCGTAGCTCAGTTTAACACTGAAGCTTTCTTT. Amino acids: CASSVAQFNTEAFF. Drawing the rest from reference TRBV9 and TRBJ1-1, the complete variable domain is DSGVTQTPKHLITATGQRVTLRCSPRSGDLSVYWYQQSLDQGLQFLIQYYNGEERAKGNILERFSAQQFPDLHSELNLSSLELGDSALYFCASSVAQFNTEAFFGQGTRLTVV.

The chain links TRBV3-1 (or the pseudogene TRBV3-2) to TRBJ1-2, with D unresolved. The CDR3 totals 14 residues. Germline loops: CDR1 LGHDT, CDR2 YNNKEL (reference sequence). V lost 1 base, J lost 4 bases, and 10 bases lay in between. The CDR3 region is CASSQVNRIYGYTF. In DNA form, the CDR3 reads TGTGCCAGCAGCCAAGTGAACAGAATCTATGGCTACACCTTC.